What follows is one T cell receptor beta chain and its context. The antigen remains unidentified. TCRdb's table, derived via immunoSEQ multiplex PCR, lists solely in-frame clones and lacks some. The sample contains roughly 50,000 clones, 81% of which appear only once. The time point was: week 5, during vaccination. In every dose of vaccine, 300 ug of mutant IDH1 20-mer peptide was given alongside topical imiquimod. The data stem from a study of a mutant IDH1 vaccine in newly diagnosed glioma. J lost 9 bases, V lost 5 bases, and 14 bases had no gene match. This CDR3 has 16 residues. CDR1 and CDR2 (germline): LNHDA, SQIVND (reference sequence).

This TCR derives from a man aged 25 to 45 with glioma. The specimen comprised PBMCs, sampled from a glioma patient whose treatment included an IDH1 peptide vaccine. The chain is built from TRBV19 and TRBJ2-1; 9 bases line up with TRBD1. This chain's CDR3 is CASSPQEGTGSTEQFF. CDR3 sequence (DNA): TGTGCCAGTAGTCCGCAGGAGGGGACAGGGAGCACTGAGCAGTTCTTC.